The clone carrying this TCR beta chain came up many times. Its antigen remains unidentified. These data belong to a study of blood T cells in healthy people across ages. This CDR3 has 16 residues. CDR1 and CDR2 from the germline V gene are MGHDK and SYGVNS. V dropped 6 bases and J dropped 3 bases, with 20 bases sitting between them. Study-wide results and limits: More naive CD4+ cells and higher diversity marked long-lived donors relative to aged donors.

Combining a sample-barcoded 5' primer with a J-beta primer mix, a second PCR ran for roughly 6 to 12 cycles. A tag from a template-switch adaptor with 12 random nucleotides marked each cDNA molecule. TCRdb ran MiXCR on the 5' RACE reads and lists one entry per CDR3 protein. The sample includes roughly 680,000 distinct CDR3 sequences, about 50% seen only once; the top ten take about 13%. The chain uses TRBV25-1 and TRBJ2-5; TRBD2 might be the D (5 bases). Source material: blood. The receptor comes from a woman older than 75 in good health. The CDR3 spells CASSPLSDGNKETQYF. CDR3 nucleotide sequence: TGTGCCAGCAGCCCCCTCTCAGACGGGAATAAAGAGACCCAGTACTTC.